The T cell receptor beta chain under discussion was sequenced for a study of shared T cell receptors in the human thymus. Germline CDR1 SGDLS, CDR2 YYNGEE. The CDR3 is made up of 16 amino acids. V was cut by 3 bases and J by 5 bases, with 19 bases left in between. TCRdb's table, derived via immunoSEQ multiplex PCR, lists solely in-frame clones and lacks some. The sample lists around 68,000 clones, 90% to 95% occurring once. J is TRBJ2-3 and V is TRBV9, with D perhaps TRBD1 or TRBD2 (7 bases each). What was sequenced was thymocytes. The sequence was obtained from a human donor. CDR3 DNA sequence: TGTGCCAGCAGCGACCGTCGACAGGGAGGGATAGATACGCAGTATTTT. The encoded protein is CASSDRRQGGIDTQYF.